The clone carrying this T cell receptor (beta chain) was detected only a few times. The total RNA that was extracted per sample amounted to at least 5 micrograms. The sample originates from a study of blood T cells in healthy people across ages. It was with a sample-barcoded 5' primer and a J-beta primer mix that a second PCR of about 7 to 12 cycles was run. TCRdb reprocessed the 5' RACE reads with MiXCR, giving one entry per CDR3 protein. The sample holds 1.5 million to 2 million distinct CDR3 sequences; 28% are singletons and the top ten take less than 9.5%. The CDR3 is 17 amino acids. Germline V gene lookup returns CDR1 SGDLS and CDR2 YYNGEE. V lost 4 bases, J lost 7 bases, and 18 bases stayed unmatched.

The specimen sequenced was blood. This chain connects TRBV9 to TRBJ2-7; 9 bases are a match to TRBD2. This clonotype originated in a woman between 25 and 40 years old in good health. CDR3 in DNA: TGTGCCAGCAGCCCGCGGGGACTAGCTCTTACCCGGGCGGAGCAGTACTTC. The encoded protein is CASSPRGLALTRAEQYF.